The 21 T cell receptor beta chains below were found in one sample sequenced in a study of brain T cells in children with intractable seizures. The protocol was immunoSEQ multiplex PCR, while the TCRdb copy is restricted to in-frame clones and leaves out a portion. The repertoire holds roughly 80,000 clones, with about 90% as singletons. The sample consisted of peripheral blood, taken at surgery. These receptors were collected from a girl aged 2 to 9 with Rasmussen encephalitis and intractable seizures.

This rearrangement joins TRBV27 to TRBJ1-6, with D unclear. The germline CDR1 and CDR2 sequences are MNHEY and SMNVEV (reference sequence). This CDR3 region has 16 residues. Trimming left V 2 bases short and J 7 bases short, with 15 bases between. The CDR3 loop reads CASSLDPGFINSPLHF. CDR3 DNA: TGTGCCAGCAGTTTAGATCCGGGGTTTATCAATTCACCCCTCCACTTT.

The J gene is TRBJ1-2, the V gene TRBV9; 7 nucleotides agree with TRBD1. The CDR3 is 14 amino acids. Germline CDR1 SGDLS, CDR2 YYNGEE. With 3 bases clipped from V and 8 bases from J, the junction kept 10 bases outside the gene matches. The CDR3 sequence is CASSGDRALAGYTF. CDR3 sequence (DNA): TGTGCCAGCAGCGGAGACAGGGCCTTAGCCGGCTACACCTTC.

This clone has only a few counts. CDR3 residues: CASSLGDRGTTGELFF. CDR3 in DNA: TGTGCCAGCAGCTTAGGGGACAGGGGGACAACCGGGGAGCTGTTTTTT. The J gene is TRBJ2-2, the V gene TRBV7-9, with TRBD1 matching over 11 bases. The CDR3 contains 16 residues. Germline CDR1 reads SEHNR; CDR2 reads FQNEAQ (reference sequence). V was pared by 1 base and J by 5 bases, with 3 bases of the junction left unmatched. The full variable domain, with the rest looked up from reference TRBV7-9 and TRBJ2-2, is DTGVSQNPRHKITKRGQNVTFRCDPISEHNRLYWYRQTLGQGPEFLTYFQNEAQLEKSRLLSDRFSAERPKGSFSTLEIQRTEQGDSAMYLCASSLGDRGTTGELFFGEGSRLTVL.

The rearrangement uses TRBV2 and TRBJ1-1; a weak D match, TRBD1 (5 bases). Germline CDR1 and CDR2: SNHLY and FYNNEI. The CDR3 is 15 amino acids. V shed 4 bases and J shed 1 base, with 13 bases lying between them. CDR3 amino acids: CASSAAATGNTEAFF. The CDR3 nucleotides read TGTGCCAGCAGTGCAGCGGCTACAGGGAACACTGAAGCTTTCTTT.

This chain uses TRBV30 with TRBJ1-1; D is ambiguous. Looked up from germline, CDR1 is GTSNPN and CDR2 is SVGIG (reference sequence). V lost 5 bases to trimming and J lost 0 bases, with 13 bases between them. This CDR3 region has 14 residues. The CDR3 spells CAWDFTGLNTEAFF. Here the CDR3 DNA reads TGTGCCTGGGATTTCACTGGCTTGAACACTGAAGCTTTCTTT.

The rearrangement joins TRBV6-1 to TRBJ2-5; tentatively, D is TRBD1 or TRBD2 (5 bases each). Germline V gives CDR1 MNHNS, CDR2 SASEGT. There are 16 residues in the CDR3. Trimming took 0 bases from V and 4 from J, leaving 15 bases between them. CDR3 protein: CASSEAFGTYTETQYF. Written as DNA, the CDR3 is TGTGCCAGCAGTGAAGCTTTCGGGACCTATACAGAGACCCAGTACTTC.

CDR3: CAWSVSRRVGNTIYF. CDR3 nucleotide sequence: TGTGCCTGGAGTGTTAGCCGCCGCGTTGGAAACACCATATATTTT. The chain uses TRBV30 and TRBJ1-3; D not certain. Trimming left V 0 bases short and J 3 bases short, with 12 bases between. This CDR3 is built from 15 residues. Germline V gene sequence: CDR1 GTSNPN, CDR2 SVGIG (reference sequence).

The count of this clone is one. The rearrangement joins TRBV6-5 to TRBJ2-2, with 7 bases fitting TRBD1. V shed 6 bases, J shed 4 bases, and the junction held 8 bases outside the gene matches. The CDR3 is made up of 15 amino acids. Germline values: CDR1 MNHEY, CDR2 SVGAGI. CDR3 protein: CASSYPTGLTGELFF. CDR3 DNA: TGTGCCAGCAGCTACCCGACAGGGCTCACCGGGGAGCTGTTTTTT.

The chain couples TRBV2 to TRBJ1-5, with D perhaps matching TRBD1 (6 bases). The V and J ends lost 1 base and 1 base respectively, with 17 bases between them. Germline CDR1 is SNHLY and CDR2 is FYNNEI. The length of the CDR3 is 18 residues. DNA of the CDR3: TGTGCCAGCAGTGAAGGGGGGGGCGTAGGCGAAAGCAATCAGCCCCAGCATTTT. This encodes CASSEGGGVGESNQPQHF.

The genes are TRBV28 and TRBJ1-2; D is ambiguous. The CDR3 spans 13 residues. The germline V and J ends were trimmed by 7 bases and 10 bases, with 19 bases remaining between them. Germline V gives CDR1 MDHEN, CDR2 SYDVKM. For the CDR3, the DNA is TGTGCCAGCACCCAAACAGCAATTGAGGACTACACCTTC. Amino acid sequence: CASTQTAIEDYTF.

The chain carries TRBV6-1 and TRBJ2-7; D gene unclear. Germline V gene data show CDR1 as MNHNS and CDR2 as SASEGT. V shed 2 bases and J shed 4 bases, with 6 bases lying between them. The CDR3 totals 12 residues. CDR3 loop: CASSEQFYEQYF. CDR3 sequence (DNA): TGTGCCAGCAGTGAACAGTTTTACGAGCAGTACTTC.

This clone is labeled medium-sized. The V and J genes are TRBV5-1 and TRBJ2-7; weak D call: TRBD1 (6 bases). CDR1 is SGHRS and CDR2 is YFSETQ in the germline V gene. The CDR3 consists of 14 residues. Trimming stripped 2 bases from V and 3 bases from J, with 12 bases between. CDR3 in DNA: TGCGCCAGCAGCTTCTCAGGGGCCGGCTACGAGCAGTACTTC. Amino acids: CASSFSGAGYEQYF.

The chain carries TRBV27 and TRBJ2-5; the D is unclear. Looked up from germline, CDR1 is MNHEY and CDR2 is SMNVEV (reference sequence). Trimming took off 5 bases at V and 4 bases at J, with 17 bases between the two ends. This CDR3 has 15 amino acids. The CDR3 here is CASSLGEGLTETQYF. CDR3 nucleotide sequence: TGTGCCAGCAGTCTAGGAGAAGGCTTGACAGAGACCCAGTACTTC.

The gene calls are TRBV5-1 and TRBJ2-7, with TRBD1 as a possible D gene (6 bases). V was pared by 6 bases and J by 4 bases, with 26 bases between. Germline values: CDR1 SGHRS, CDR2 YFSETQ. CDR3 size: 17 residues. This CDR3 reads CASTIQQTGTYSYEQYF. CDR3 bases: TGCGCCAGCACCATCCAACAAACCGGGACATATAGTTACGAGCAGTACTTC.

This clone was found once. J is TRBJ2-5 and V is TRBV2, with D unresolved. The germline V and J ends were trimmed by 6 bases and 5 bases, with 4 bases remaining between them. CDR3 length: 10 residues. Germline CDR1 SNHLY, CDR2 FYNNEI. The CDR3 nucleotides are TGTGCCAGCAGGGGGGAGACCCAGTACTTC. The encoded protein is CASRGETQYF.

The chain uses TRBV25-1 and TRBJ1-1; D gene uncertain. CDR1 MGHDK and CDR2 SYGVNS come from the germline V gene. The CDR3 is 13 amino acids. The V gene lost 1 base and the J gene lost 0 bases, with 3 bases spanning the gap. The CDR3 coding sequence is TGTGCCAGCAGTGAATTTATGAACACTGAAGCTTTCTTT. This gives the protein CASSEFMNTEAFF.

This chain connects TRBV9 to TRBJ1-1; unclear D gene. The CDR3 is 15 amino acids. Germline V CDR1 and CDR2: SGDLS, YYNGEE. With 4 bases removed from V and 4 bases from J, the gap between germline ends came to 17 bases. The CDR3 DNA reads as TGTGCCAGCAGCTCCCTCCCCGGGTCGGGCACTGAAGCTTTCTTT. Translation: CASSSLPGSGTEAFF.

V is TRBV5-6 and J is TRBJ1-2; D gene uncertain. The V gene's germline CDR1 is SGHDT and CDR2 YYEEEE. This CDR3 contains 15 residues. V lost 2 bases, J lost 6 bases, and 17 bases lay in between. The CDR3 sequence is CASSFKREVGNGYTF. CDR3 DNA: TGTGCCAGCAGCTTCAAACGGGAAGTCGGTAATGGCTACACCTTC.

This rearrangement joins TRBV27 to TRBJ2-3; TRBD1 is a possible D gene (7 bases). Trimming removed 4 bases from V and 8 bases from J, with 16 bases in between. The CDR3 consists of 14 residues. Germline-derived CDR1 and CDR2 are MNHEY and SMNVEV (reference sequence). The CDR3 region is CASSYQGGSGTQYF. The CDR3, as DNA: TGTGCCAGCAGTTACCAGGGGGGCTCCGGTACGCAGTATTTT.

J is TRBJ2-7 and V is TRBV7-9, with 10 bases identical to TRBD1. Germline assignment: CDR1 SEHNR and CDR2 FQNEAQ (reference sequence). This CDR3 has 15 amino acids. The trim removed 4 bases at V and 5 bases at J, leaving 8 bases unmatched. The CDR3 DNA reads TGTGCCAGCAGCTCACCCGGGACAGGGGTCCACGAGCAGTACTTC. As protein: CASSSPGTGVHEQYF.

This chain uses TRBV27 with TRBJ2-1, with 10 bases that match TRBD2. The length of the CDR3 is 18 residues. Germline CDR1 reads MNHEY; CDR2 reads SMNVEV (reference sequence). After removal of 5 bases from V and 0 bases from J, the junction contained 10 bases not matched to a gene. The DNA of the CDR3 is TGTGCCAGCAGTCCCTACGGGACTAGCGCGAGCTCCTACAATGAGCAGTTCTTC. Translated: CASSPYGTSASSYNEQFF.